The TCR beta chain under discussion was sequenced for a study of T cell repertoires in cytomegalovirus infection. Study in general: From public TCR beta signatures came an indication of both CMV infection and matching HLA type. Overall study results and limits: Ex vivo, HLA-C-restricted CMV-specific TCR beta clonotypes prevailed over the rest of the response. Public TCR beta family frequency separated CMV-and-HLA carriers, including in an independent cohort.

This clonotype was observed a few times. Its matching antigen is unknown. From the reads, TCRdb called clonotypes with MiXCR, one entry per CDR3 protein. The sample consists of about 530,000 distinct CDR3 sequences, approximately 26% of them appearing once. V lost 8 bases and J lost 3, with 14 bases in between. The CDR3 totals 14 residues. CDR1 and CDR2 from the germline V gene are MDHEN and SYDVKM. The sequencing sample was made of PBMCs. This sequence was found in a human donor in good health (CMV status not recorded). Some clones in this sample may be carry-over from other donors' samples. The J gene is TRBJ1-5, the V gene TRBV28; tentative D call: TRBD1 (5 bases). CDR3 amino acids: CASDMGRPNQPQHF. The DNA for the CDR3 is TGTGCCAGCGATATGGGACGGCCCAATCAGCCCCAGCATTTT.